These 26 T cell receptor beta chains share one sample of origin, sequenced in a study of graft-versus-host responses after intestinal transplantation. Some clones are missing from TCRdb's copy, which holds only in-frame ones; the method was immunoSEQ multiplex PCR. The sample consists of tens of thousands of clones, 89% of them appearing once. Graft specimens yielded both intraepithelial and lamina propria lymphocytes. Specimen: ileum tissue, collected 350 to 400 days after transplant. The receptors here all came from a human patient who received an intestinal transplant, so some T cells may come from the graft donor.

The chain carries TRBV5-6 and TRBJ2-3; D uncertain. CDR1 and CDR2 (germline): SGHDT, YYEEEE. The CDR3 runs to 13 residues. Trimming shortened V by 3 bases and J by 2 bases, and 7 bases separated the two germline ends. CDR3 bases: TGTGCCAGCAGCTGCCGGCCCACAGATACGCAGTATTTT. It is translated as CASSCRPTDTQYF. Supplemented by reference TRBV5-6 and TRBJ2-3, the full variable domain reads DAGVTQSPTHLIKTRGQQVTLRCSPKSGHDTVSWYQQALGQGPQFIFQYYEEEERQRGNFPDRFSGHQFPNYSSELNVNALLLGDSALYLCASSCRPTDTQYFGPGTRLTVL.

The rearrangement joins TRBV29-1 to TRBJ2-3; either TRBD1 or TRBD2 may supply D (5 bases each). The germline V and J ends were trimmed by 7 bases and 4 bases, with 18 bases remaining between them. Looked up from germline, CDR1 is SQVTM and CDR2 is ANQGSEA. The CDR3 extends over 14 amino acids. CDR3 residues: CSAALRGRADTQYF. CDR3 sequence (DNA): TGCAGCGCCGCTCTACGGGGACGCGCAGATACGCAGTATTTT.

This chain connects TRBV27 to TRBJ1-1, with TRBD1 as a possible D gene (6 bases). Trimming removed 4 bases from V and 7 bases from J, with 13 bases in between. Germline CDR1 MNHEY, CDR2 SMNVEV (reference sequence). The CDR3 runs to 13 residues. CDR3 region: CASSSGRGVEAFF. The CDR3, as DNA: TGTGCCAGCAGTTCGGGAAGGGGGGTTGAAGCTTTCTTT.

V usage is TRBV28 and J usage is TRBJ1-2, with TRBD1 matching 9 bases. This CDR3 has 15 residues. Looked up from germline, CDR1 is MDHEN and CDR2 is SYDVKM. Trimming at V came to 7 bases and at J to 4 bases, leaving 10 bases not matched to a gene. For the CDR3, the DNA is TGTGCCAGCACCCCTTGGACAGGGGAGATCTATGGCTACACCTTC. Protein: CASTPWTGEIYGYTF.

The V gene is TRBV5-1, the J gene TRBJ2-1, with 9 bases lining up with TRBD1. Germline V gives CDR1 SGHRS, CDR2 YFSETQ. Germline trimming cut 4 bases from V and 4 bases from J; bases unmatched to any gene: 12. CDR3 length: 17 residues. The CDR3 DNA is TGCGCCAGCAGCCTGGGACAGGGAGGTCCCATTTACAATGAGCAGTTCTTC. This gives the protein CASSLGQGGPIYNEQFF.

V gene TRBV21-1 combines with J gene TRBJ2-7; the table's TRBD1 call for D was not verified on the DNA. TRBV21-1 corresponds to a pseudogene. The CDR3 sequence is 18 residues long. The CDR3 region is CASSKAPRSRTDFYEQYF. CDR3 DNA sequence: TGTGCCAGCAGCAAAGCCCCCCGCTCTAGGACAGACTTCTACGAGCAGTACTTC.

The count of this clone is one. The genes are TRBV5-5 and TRBJ1-5; no firm D call. The V end was cut by 2 bases, the J end by 2 bases, with 8 bases between. This CDR3 is built from 14 residues. Germline-derived CDR1 and CDR2 are SGHKS and YYEKEE (reference sequence). The CDR3 DNA reads as TGTGCCAGCAGCTTATTAAAAGGCAATCAGCCCCAGCATTTT. This codes for CASSLLKGNQPQHF.

The rearrangement uses TRBV7-8 and TRBJ2-7; the match to TRBD2 covers 14 bases. CDR3 length: 15 residues. The germline CDR1 and CDR2 sequences are SGHVS and FQNEAQ. V trimming: 3 bases; J trimming: 3 bases; junction bases outside the gene matches: 1. The CDR3 spells CASSLGLAGDYEQYF. CDR3 nucleotides: TGTGCCAGCAGCTTGGGACTAGCGGGGGACTACGAGCAGTACTTC. Complete variable domain (other parts from reference TRBV7-8 and TRBJ2-7): GAGVSQSPRYKVAKRGQDVALRCDPISGHVSLFWYQQALGQGPEFLTYFQNEAQLDKSGLPSDRFFAERPEGSVSTLKIQRTQQEDSAVYLCASSLGLAGDYEQYFGPGTRLTVT.

This chain links TRBV5-6 with TRBJ2-7; 12 bases map to TRBD2. CDR3 length: 15 amino acids. V gave up 4 bases and J gave up 4 bases; unmatched junction bases: 6. Germline CDR1 reads SGHDT; CDR2 reads YYEEEE. In DNA form, the CDR3 reads TGTGCCAGCAGCCGGGGACTAGCGGGTGTTTACGAGCAGTACTTC. Translating it yields CASSRGLAGVYEQYF.

The chain combines TRBV2 with TRBJ1-1; D gene unclear. CDR3 size: 14 residues. Trimming stripped 1 base from V and 3 bases from J, with 9 bases between. Germline V CDR1 and CDR2: SNHLY, FYNNEI. CDR3 in amino acids: CASSEDTSYTEAFF. CDR3 sequence (DNA): TGTGCCAGCAGTGAAGACACCTCCTACACTGAAGCTTTCTTT.

J is TRBJ2-1 and V is TRBV2, with TRBD2 matching over 10 bases. Germline CDR1 is SNHLY and CDR2 is FYNNEI. This CDR3 has 15 residues. Unmatched junction bases numbered 8, after V lost 4 bases and J lost 8 bases. The CDR3 bases are TGTGCCAGCAGTGTGCGTAGCGGGGGGTTTGATGAGCAGTTCTTC. Translation: CASSVRSGGFDEQFF.

The rearrangement links TRBV9 to TRBJ2-4; perhaps D is TRBD1 or TRBD2 (5 bases each). CDR3 length equals 15 residues. Germline values: CDR1 SGDLS, CDR2 YYNGEE. V shed 0 bases and J shed 10 bases, with 17 bases lying between them. CDR3 region: CASSVDLGLGRIQYF. In nucleotides, the CDR3 is TGTGCCAGCAGCGTAGATCTAGGCCTGGGACGGATTCAGTACTTC.

The chain carries TRBV6-5 and TRBJ2-1; no clear D. Trimming took 0 bases from V and 9 from J, leaving 12 bases between them. Germline values: CDR1 MNHEY, CDR2 SVGAGI. The CDR3 has 14 amino acids. The CDR3 sequence: CASSYSRVGAEQFF. CDR3 coding DNA: TGTGCCAGCAGTTACTCGCGCGTAGGAGCTGAGCAGTTCTTC.

This clone has just one count. CDR3 loop: CASSFRDQGEQYF. CDR3 nucleotides: TGTGCCAGTAGTTTCAGGGACCAGGGTGAGCAGTACTTC. The chain has TRBV19 and TRBJ2-7; perhaps D is TRBD1 or TRBD2 (5 bases each). V was shortened by 5 bases and J by 7 bases, with 15 bases between the two germline ends. CDR1 is LNHDA, CDR2 SQIVND, per germline (reference sequence). The CDR3 covers 13 residues.

The chain's CDR3 is CSVDHGPYEQYF. The CDR3 DNA reads as TGCAGCGTTGACCACGGACCCTACGAGCAGTACTTC. V usage is TRBV29-1 and J usage is TRBJ2-7; D remains unclear. Trimming pared 3 bases from V and 2 bases from J, leaving 8 bases between. CDR1 SQVTM and CDR2 ANQGSEA come from the germline V gene. This CDR3 contains 12 residues.

The chain carries TRBV7-9 and TRBJ1-1; D ambiguous. CDR3 length equals 14 residues. CDR1 and CDR2 (germline): SEHNR, FQNEAQ (reference sequence). V gave up 4 bases and J gave up 1 base, with 10 bases separating them. CDR3 region: CASSSRGRNTEAFF. CDR3 sequence (DNA): TGTGCCAGCAGCTCACGAGGTCGGAACACTGAAGCTTTCTTT.

The rearrangement uses TRBV4-1 and TRBJ1-5; no firm D call. CDR3 length: 14 residues. The germline V gene encodes CDR1 MGHRA and CDR2 YSYEKL. Trimming pared 3 bases from V and 2 bases from J, leaving 8 bases between. In DNA form, the CDR3 reads TGCGCCAGCAGCCAGGGGAGAGGCAATCAGCCCCAGCATTTT. Amino acid sequence: CASSQGRGNQPQHF.

The chain recombines TRBV12-5 with TRBJ1-5; 7 bases align to TRBD1. CDR1 is LGHNT, CDR2 FRNRAP, per germline. The CDR3 spans 14 residues. With 5 bases clipped from V and 4 bases from J, the junction kept 5 bases outside the gene matches. CDR3 nucleotides: TGTGCTAGTGGTATCGGACAGGCTAATCAGCCCCAGCATTTT. The encoded protein is CASGIGQANQPQHF.

The chain couples TRBV12-2 to TRBJ2-3; TRBD2, the table's D call, lacks a check against the DNA. TRBV12-2 is flagged as a pseudogene. CDR3 size: 19 residues. The CDR3 loop reads CASRPGGWVYSSSTDTQYF. CDR3 nucleotide sequence: TGTGCAAGTCGCCCCGGGGGATGGGTATACAGTTCCTCCACAGATACGCAGTATTTT.

V and J are TRBV18 and TRBJ2-7; TRBD2 matches at 14 bases. CDR3 size: 15 residues. CDR1 is KGHSH, CDR2 LQKENI, per germline. Germline trimming cut 8 bases from V and 7 bases from J; bases unmatched to any gene: 10. CDR3 in amino acids: CASAQTSGGAREQYF. Written as DNA, the CDR3 is TGTGCCAGCGCTCAGACTAGCGGGGGGGCGAGAGAGCAGTACTTC.

The V call is TRBV7-2, the J call TRBJ2-1, with TRBD2 identical over 9 bases. The germline CDR1 and CDR2 sequences are SGHTA and FQGNSA. V dropped 5 bases and J dropped 10; count of bases not matched to a gene: 9. CDR3 length equals 14 residues. CDR3 sequence (DNA): TGTGCCAGCAGCCGAACTAGCGGGTGGGCGGAGCAGTTCTTC. Translated: CASSRTSGWAEQFF.

The genes are TRBV19 and TRBJ2-7, with 9 bases matching TRBD1. The CDR3 sequence is 15 residues long. The junction had 7 bases not matched to a gene; V was cut back by 3 bases and J by 4 bases. Germline CDR1 is LNHDA and CDR2 is SQIVND (reference sequence). The CDR3 region has the DNA TGTGCCAGTAGTATGAACAGGGGGCGCGGTTACGAGCAGTACTTC. It translates to CASSMNRGRGYEQYF.

V and J are TRBV28 and TRBJ2-3; the match to TRBD1 covers 10 bases. The V gene end was trimmed by 2 bases and the J gene end by 6 bases; junction bases not matched to a gene: 11. Germline assignment: CDR1 MDHEN and CDR2 SYDVKM. This CDR3 contains 17 residues. The CDR3, as DNA: TGTGCCAGCAGTTTAACGATTGGACAGGGGGGAGTGGATACGCAGTATTTT. It encodes CASSLTIGQGGVDTQYF.

The CDR3 spells CASSQGTRGALHF. In DNA form, the CDR3 reads TGTGCCAGCAGCCAGGGTACCCGGGGGGCCCTCCACTTT. The chain links TRBV7-2 to TRBJ1-6; D perhaps matches TRBD1 (5 bases). This CDR3 region has 13 residues. Per the germline V gene, CDR1 is SGHTA and CDR2 is FQGNSA. V lost 5 bases to trimming and J lost 14 bases, with 16 bases between them.

This clone occurred once. The J gene is TRBJ2-5, the V gene TRBV18; possibly TRBD1 or TRBD2 for D (5 bases each). The J call could be wrong; TRBJ2-7 is a better fit for the DNA end. The germline CDR1 and CDR2 sequences are KGHSH and LQKENI. This CDR3 region has 15 residues. CDR3 loop: CASSHRDGYSYEQYF. The DNA for the CDR3 is TGTGCCAGCTCACACCGGGACGGCTACTCCTACGAGCAGTACTTC.

The gene calls are TRBV6-4 and TRBJ2-3; 11 positions agree with TRBD2. The V and J ends lost 6 bases and 4 bases, in that order; junction bases with no gene match: 9. The CDR3 loop spans 16 amino acids. Germline loops: CDR1 MRHNA, CDR2 SNTAGT. This CDR3 reads CASSFGIAGGADTQYF. CDR3 bases: TGTGCCAGCAGCTTTGGAATAGCGGGAGGGGCAGATACGCAGTATTTT.